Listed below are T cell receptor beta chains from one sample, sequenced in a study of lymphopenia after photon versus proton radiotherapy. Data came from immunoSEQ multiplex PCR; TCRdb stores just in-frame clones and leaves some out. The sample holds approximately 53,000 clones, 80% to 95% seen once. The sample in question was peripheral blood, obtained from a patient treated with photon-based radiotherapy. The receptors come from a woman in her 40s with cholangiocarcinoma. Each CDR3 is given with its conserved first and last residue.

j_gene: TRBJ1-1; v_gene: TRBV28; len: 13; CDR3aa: CASSSRGSGEAFF
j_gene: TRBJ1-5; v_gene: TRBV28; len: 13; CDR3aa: CASQYRGNQPQHF
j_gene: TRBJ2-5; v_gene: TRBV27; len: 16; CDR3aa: CASSLLGPRQQETQYF
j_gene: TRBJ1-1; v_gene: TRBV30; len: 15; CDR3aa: CAWSVDGWQNTEAFF
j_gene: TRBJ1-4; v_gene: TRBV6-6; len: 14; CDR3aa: CASSIGQDNEKLFF
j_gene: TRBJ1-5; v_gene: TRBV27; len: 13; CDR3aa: CASATGLGQPQHF
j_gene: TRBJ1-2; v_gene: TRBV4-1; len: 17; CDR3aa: CASSQDTRGLANYGYTF
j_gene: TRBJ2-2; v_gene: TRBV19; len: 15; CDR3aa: CASGTAGGNTGELFF
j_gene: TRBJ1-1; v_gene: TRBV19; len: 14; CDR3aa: CASSKGQTNTEAFF
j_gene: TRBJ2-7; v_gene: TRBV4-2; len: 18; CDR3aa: CASSQGPQLAGVSYEQYF
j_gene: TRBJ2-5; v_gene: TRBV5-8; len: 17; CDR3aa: CASSLGTVGGSQETQYF
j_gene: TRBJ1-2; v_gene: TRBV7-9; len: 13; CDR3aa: CASSSRGIYGYTF
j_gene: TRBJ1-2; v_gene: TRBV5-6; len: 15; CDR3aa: CASSLTGMEFYGYTF
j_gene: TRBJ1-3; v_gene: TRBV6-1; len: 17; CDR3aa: CASSENRDRGPGNTIYF
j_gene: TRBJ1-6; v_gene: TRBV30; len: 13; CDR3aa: CAWKGQGNSPLHF
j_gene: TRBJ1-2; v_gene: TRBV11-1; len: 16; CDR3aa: CASSHRDSLRNYGYTF
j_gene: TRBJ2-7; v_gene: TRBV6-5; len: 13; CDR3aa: CASSSTGGYEQYF
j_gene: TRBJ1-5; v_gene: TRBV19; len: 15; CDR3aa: CASLKTGRSNQPQHF
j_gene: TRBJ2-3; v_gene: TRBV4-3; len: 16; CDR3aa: CASSHTAGANTDTQYF
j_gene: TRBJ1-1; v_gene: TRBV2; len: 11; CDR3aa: CASENRLNAFF
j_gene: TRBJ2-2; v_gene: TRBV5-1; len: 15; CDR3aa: CASSLGDFWTGELFF
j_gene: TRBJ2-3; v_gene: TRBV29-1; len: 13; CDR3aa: CSVDLGRTDTQYF
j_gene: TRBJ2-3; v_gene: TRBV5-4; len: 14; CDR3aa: CASSPRTSPDTQYF
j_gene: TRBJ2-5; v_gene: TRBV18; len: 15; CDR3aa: CASCEQQGGVETQYF
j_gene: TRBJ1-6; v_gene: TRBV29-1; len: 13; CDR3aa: CSVLDRGMAPLHF
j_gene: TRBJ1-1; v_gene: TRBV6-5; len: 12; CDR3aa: CASSYRGSEAFF
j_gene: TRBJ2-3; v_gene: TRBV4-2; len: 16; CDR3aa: CASSPRLAGGTDTQYF
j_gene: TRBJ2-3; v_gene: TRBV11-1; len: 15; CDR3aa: CASSTPTTTTDTQYF
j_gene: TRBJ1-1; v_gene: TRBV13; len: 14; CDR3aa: CASSLSRLNTEAFF
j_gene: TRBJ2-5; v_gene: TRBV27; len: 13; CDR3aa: CASSLEAGKTQYF
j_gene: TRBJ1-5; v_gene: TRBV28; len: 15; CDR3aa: CASTAGTGYTGPQHF
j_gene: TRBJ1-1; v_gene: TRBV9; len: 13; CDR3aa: CASSGQLNTEAFF
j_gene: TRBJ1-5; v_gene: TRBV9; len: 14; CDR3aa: CASSVGRADQPQHF
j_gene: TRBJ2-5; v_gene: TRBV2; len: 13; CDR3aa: CASKPTHQATQYF
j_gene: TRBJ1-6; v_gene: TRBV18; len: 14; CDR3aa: CASSPGTDNSPLHF
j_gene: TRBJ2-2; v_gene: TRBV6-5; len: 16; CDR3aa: CASSYSRGANTGELFF
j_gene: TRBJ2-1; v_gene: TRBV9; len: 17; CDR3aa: CASSVGGRTYSYNEQFF
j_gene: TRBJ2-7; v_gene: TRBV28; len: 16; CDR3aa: CASSPWSSSGSYEQYF
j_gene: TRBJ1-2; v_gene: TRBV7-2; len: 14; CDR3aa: CASTRRDTDYGYTF
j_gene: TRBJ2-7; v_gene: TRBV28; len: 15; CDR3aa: CASSPYAGYSYEQYF
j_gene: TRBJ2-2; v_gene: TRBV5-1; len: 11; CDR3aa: CASSWGGELFF
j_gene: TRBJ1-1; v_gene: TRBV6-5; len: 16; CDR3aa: CASSYWVGRPVTEAFF
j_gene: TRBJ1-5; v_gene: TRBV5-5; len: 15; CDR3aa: CASSPRDRDGQPQHF